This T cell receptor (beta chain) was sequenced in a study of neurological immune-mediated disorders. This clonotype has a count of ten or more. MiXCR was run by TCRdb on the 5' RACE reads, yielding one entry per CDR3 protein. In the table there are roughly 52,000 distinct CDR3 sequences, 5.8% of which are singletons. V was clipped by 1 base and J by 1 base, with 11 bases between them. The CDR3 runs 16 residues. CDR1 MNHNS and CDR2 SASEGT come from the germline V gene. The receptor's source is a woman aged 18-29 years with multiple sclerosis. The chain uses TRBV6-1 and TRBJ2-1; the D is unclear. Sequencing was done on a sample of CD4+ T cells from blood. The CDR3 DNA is TGTGCCAGCAGTGAAGGGGTAGGGATATCCTACAATGAGCAGTTCTTC. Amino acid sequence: CASSEGVGISYNEQFF.